Sequencing of this TCR beta chain was carried out in a study of blood T cell repertoires in COVID-19. This CDR3 has 16 amino acids. The V gene's germline CDR1 is MDHEN and CDR2 SYDVKM. Deletions cut 1 base from V and 3 bases from J, with 13 bases between. Repertoires were generated with immunoSEQ multiplex PCR, while TCRdb's copy carries only in-frame clones and drops some. This sample has about 160,000 clones, with about 85% found just once. The genes are TRBV28 and TRBJ2-1, with D uncertain. This sequence originates from a man older than 75 with COVID-19, enrolled during active disease. Specimen: peripheral blood. CDR3 loop: CASSLSRVYYYNEQFF. CDR3 sequence (DNA): TGTGCCAGCAGTTTATCTCGGGTTTACTACTACAATGAGCAGTTCTTC. The variable domain in full, with the rest retrieved from reference TRBV28 and TRBJ2-1, is DVKVTQSSRYLVKRTGEKVFLECVQDMDHENMFWYRQDPGLGLRLIYFSYDVKMKEKGDIPEGYSVSREKKERFSLILESASTNQTSMYLCASSLSRVYYYNEQFFGPGTRLTVL.